Below, one T cell receptor beta chain is given with its context. What it recognizes is unknown. The CDR3 loop spans 15 amino acids. V dropped 4 bases and J dropped 7; count of bases not matched to a gene: 7. The germline V gene encodes CDR1 LNHDA and CDR2 SQIVND (reference sequence). Study processing details: Out-of-frame sequences were removed, leaving 2,204,828 distinct TCRbeta sequences. Libraries were prepared by immunoSEQ multiplex PCR; TCRdb keeps only in-frame clonotypes and omits some of them. The V and J calls and clone size are taken from that table; D and trimming were inferred from the DNA. The sample includes 50,000 to 60,000 clones, 82% of them seen just once. The sort gate was single viable CD3+CD4+CD8-CD45RO+ cells for memory CD4+ T cells. This entry is derived from a study of memory CD4+ T cells and cytomegalovirus serostatus. Whole-study findings and limits: Of under 200 reported CMV TCRbeta sequences, 55 to 80 were found in memory CD4+ repertoires. Median bootstrapped AUC for CMV status was just over 0.94 originally, approximately 0.93 US-trained.

This clonotype originated in an adult in good health and CMV-seronegative. This rearrangement joins TRBV19 to TRBJ1-6, with TRBD1 matching over 7 bases. The sequencing input was memory CD4+ T cells from blood. As DNA, the CDR3 is TGTGCCAGTAGTACCCAGGGGGGGCTCAATTCACCCCTCCACTTT. Translating it yields CASSTQGGLNSPLHF. The variable domain in full, completed from reference TRBV19 and TRBJ1-6, reads DGGITQSPKYLFRKEGQNVTLSCEQNLNHDAMYWYRQDPGQGLRLIYYSQIVNDFQKGDIAEGYSVSREKKESFPLTVTSAQKNPTAFYLCASSTQGGLNSPLHFGNGTRLTVT.